This is a list of T cell receptor beta chains from one sample in a study of T cell repertoires in cytomegalovirus infection. TCRdb itself ran the reads through MiXCR, one entry per CDR3 protein. Seen here are around 800,000 distinct CDR3 sequences, about 33% observed once, and the top ten hold around 12%. No antigen has been identified for these receptors. The specimen was cultured CD8+ T cells from PBMCs, collected from culture after CMV antigen stimulation. The source of these receptors is a human donor in good health (CMV status not recorded). Some clones in this sample may be carry-over from other donors' samples. Each CDR3 is given with its conserved first and last residue. D genes are given only for firm matches. Clone size appears in some rows only: once, few, many, or a class for an expanded clone.

D	V	size	J	CDR3	DNA
.	TRBV27	few	TRBJ1-2	CASSLTRTNYGYTF	TGTGCCAGCAGTCTCACAAGGACAAACTATGGCTACACCTTC
.	TRBV5-5	.	TRBJ1-5	CASSSDVSNQPQHF	TGTGCCAGCAGTTCCGACGTTAGCAATCAGCCCCAGCATTTT
.	TRBV11-2	.	TRBJ1-2	CTSSLDLQDLHF	TGTACCAGCAGCTTAGACTTACAGGACTTACACTTC
.	TRBV12-3/TRBV12-4	many	TRBJ2-1	CASSLAGEIVQFF	TGTGCCAGCAGTTTAGCTGGGGAGATAGTGCAGTTCTTC
TRBD2	TRBV7-6	.	TRBJ2-2	CASSGSGGGGELFF	TGTGCCAGCAGCGGTAGCGGGGGTGGCGGGGAGCTGTTTTTT
.	TRBV7-8	few	TRBJ2-2	CASSPWGKDRGELFF	TGTGCCAGCAGCCCCTGGGGGAAGGATCGCGGGGAGCTGTTTTTT
TRBD1	TRBV4-3	few	TRBJ2-5	CASSPGTGAGETQYF	TGCGCCAGCAGCCCCGGGACAGGGGCAGGGGAGACCCAGTACTTC
TRBD1	TRBV7-9	.	TRBJ2-7	CASSPRGGQDIYEQYF	TGTGCCAGCAGCCCACGTGGGGGACAGGATATTTACGAGCAGTACTTC
TRBD2	TRBV4-2	many	TRBJ2-7	CASSQRTSGYEQYF	TGTGCCAGCAGCCAGCGGACTAGCGGGTACGAGCAGTACTTC
.	TRBV6-6	.	TRBJ1-3	CASSYSNGGNTIYF	TGTGCCAGCAGTTACTCGAACGGCGGAAACACCATATATTTT
TRBD2	TRBV6-6	.	TRBJ2-5	CASSYSSLGRVQETQYF	TGTGCCAGCAGTTACTCGAGTTTAGGGAGGGTTCAGGAGACCCAGTACTTC
.	TRBV7-8	.	TRBJ1-1	CASSPMGTTNTEAFF	TGTGCCAGCAGCCCAATGGGGACGACGAACACTGAAGCTTTCTTT
TRBD1	TRBV11-3	few	TRBJ2-1	CASSHWDRGNEQFF	TGTGCCAGCAGCCACTGGGACAGGGGCAATGAGCAGTTCTTC
.	TRBV7-3	.	TRBJ2-5	CASSFTGTETQYF	TGTGCCAGCAGCTTCACAGGGACGGAGACCCAGTACTTC
.	TRBV27	.	TRBJ1-4	CASSLLGGLHEKLFF	TGTGCCAGCAGTTTATTAGGAGGGCTTCATGAAAAACTGTTTTTT
.	TRBV2	.	TRBJ1-1	CATARATEAFF	TGTGCCACGGCCCGTGCGACTGAAGCTTTCTTT
TRBD1	TRBV10-3	.	TRBJ2-3	CAISGALRGQADTQYF	TGTGCCATCAGTGGGGCTTTGAGGGGGCAGGCAGATACGCAGTATTTT
.	TRBV12-3/TRBV12-4	.	TRBJ1-2	CASSSSPAGSGYTF	TGTGCCAGCAGTTCGAGCCCTGCCGGTAGCGGCTACACCTTC
.	TRBV7-2	few	TRBJ1-3	CASSLPPGRGFGNTIYF	TGTGCCAGCAGCTTACCCCCGGGCAGGGGATTTGGAAACACCATATATTTT
TRBD1	TRBV12-3/TRBV12-4	.	TRBJ1-2	CVSRKTGQNYGYTF	TGTGTCAGCAGAAAGACAGGGCAGAACTATGGCTACACCTTC
.	TRBV19	.	TRBJ2-1	CASRDFYNEQFF	TGTGCCAGTAGGGACTTCTACAATGAGCAGTTCTTC
.	TRBV27	.	TRBJ1-1	CASSYTADTEAFF	TGTGCCAGCAGTTACACGGCCGACACTGAAGCTTTCTTT
.	TRBV28	many	TRBJ2-2	CASSPRTGTGELFF	TGTGCCAGCAGCCCTAGGACGGGCACCGGGGAGCTGTTTTTT
.	TRBV6-5	.	TRBJ1-1	CASSYSDVTGGGTEAFF	TGTGCCAGCAGTTACTCTGATGTCACGGGCGGCGGGACTGAAGCTTTCTTT
.	TRBV14	.	TRBJ2-2	CASSQARAQTGELFF	TGTGCCAGCAGCCAAGCCAGGGCGCAAACCGGGGAGCTGTTTTTT
.	TRBV6-1	few	TRBJ1-2	CASSLGQKYGYTF	TGTGCCAGCAGCCTCGGACAGAAATATGGCTACACCTTC
.	TRBV7-2	few	TRBJ2-7	CASSVGGQNYEQYF	TGTGCCAGCAGCGTGGGGGGCCAAAACTACGAGCAGTACTTC
.	TRBV19	few	TRBJ1-1	CASSTSGLNTEAFF	TGTGCCAGTAGTACATCGGGGCTGAACACTGAAGCTTTCTTT
TRBD1	TRBV19	.	TRBJ1-1	CVSSIARRRDRHPEAFF	TGTGTCAGTAGTATTGCCCGAAGGAGGGACAGACACCCTGAAGCTTTCTTT
.	TRBV4-3	.	TRBJ2-3	CASSQDVNRMGTDTQYF	TGCGCCAGCAGCCAAGATGTGAACAGGATGGGCACAGATACGCAGTATTTT
.	TRBV6-1	.	TRBJ1-5	CASSEWRKFNQPQHF	TGTGCCAGCAGTGAATGGCGCAAGTTTAATCAGCCCCAGCATTTT
.	TRBV29-1	.	TRBJ2-7	CSVGRAGPYEQYF	TGCAGCGTGGGTCGGGCAGGGCCCTACGAGCAGTACTTC
TRBD2	TRBV7-8	many	TRBJ2-7	CASSRSGGGFEQYF	TGTGCCAGCAGCCGCAGCGGGGGGGGCTTCGAGCAGTACTTC
.	TRBV20-1	.	TRBJ2-1	CSARDLGQDRVREQFF	TGCAGTGCTAGAGATCTCGGGCAGGACAGAGTCCGGGAGCAGTTCTTC
.	TRBV7-6	.	TRBJ2-2	CASRLDNTGELFF	TGTGCCAGCCGCTTAGATAACACCGGGGAGCTGTTTTTT
.	TRBV6-5	.	TRBJ2-2	CASSYLANTGELFF	TGTGCCAGCAGTTACTTGGCGAACACCGGGGAGCTGTTTTTT
.	TRBV20-1	few	TRBJ1-5	CSASSGRLNQPQHF	TGCAGTGCCTCCTCCGGACGGTTGAATCAGCCCCAGCATTTT
.	TRBV6-1	many	TRBJ1-1	CAIQGPGTLNTEAFF	TGTGCCATCCAAGGACCCGGGACACTGAACACTGAAGCTTTCTTT
.	TRBV5-4	.	TRBJ1-2	CASSSPEGFDYGYTF	TGTGCCAGCAGCTCTCCTGAAGGGTTCGACTATGGCTACACCTTC
.	TRBV19	few	TRBJ1-5	CASSREGYNQPQHF	TGTGCCAGTAGCAGGGAGGGTTACAATCAGCCCCAGCATTTT
.	TRBV7-9	few	TRBJ2-5	CASSPRAGAQQETQYF	TGTGCCAGCAGCCCCCGGGCCGGCGCCCAACAAGAGACCCAGTACTTC
.	TRBV5-8	.	TRBJ2-1	CASCRASYNEQFF	TGTGCCAGCTGCAGGGCGTCCTACAATGAGCAGTTCTTC
.	TRBV7-3	.	TRBJ2-3	CASSSPVHTDTQYF	TGTGCCAGCAGCTCGCCGGTTCACACAGATACGCAGTATTTT
.	TRBV6-5	many	TRBJ2-3	CASSYSGSSTDTQYF	TGTGCCAGCAGTTACTCAGGGAGTAGCACAGATACGCAGTATTTT
.	TRBV5-1	few	TRBJ1-1	CASSPTGASEAFF	TGCGCCAGCTCCCCAACCGGGGCATCTGAAGCTTTCTTT
.	TRBV7-2	many	TRBJ2-3	CASSPRKHPTDTQYF	TGTGCCAGCAGCCCACGGAAACATCCCACAGATACGCAGTATTTT
.	TRBV14	.	TRBJ1-2	CASSHGGGYYTF	TGTGCCAGCAGCCACGGGGGGGGCTACTACACCTTC
.	TRBV20-1	.	TRBJ2-1	CSARELGDNEQFF	TGCAGTGCTAGGGAGCTGGGGGACAATGAGCAGTTCTTC
.	TRBV6-6	.	TRBJ2-6	CASTKVSGANVLTF	TGTGCCAGCACGAAGGTCTCTGGGGCCAACGTCCTGACTTTC
TRBD1	TRBV27	.	TRBJ1-3	CASGPTGYGNTIYF	TGTGCCAGCGGCCCGACAGGGTATGGAAACACCATATATTTT
TRBD1	TRBV27	.	TRBJ2-4	CASSSGTGYIQYF	TGTGCCAGCAGTTCCGGGACAGGATACATTCAGTACTTC
TRBD1	TRBV19	few	TRBJ1-2	CASSRGLSYGYTF	TGTGCCAGCAGCAGGGGGCTCTCCTATGGCTACACCTTC
TRBD2	TRBV10-3	.	TRBJ2-2	CAISESRLAAGELFF	TGTGCCATCAGTGAGTCGAGACTAGCTGCCGGGGAGCTGTTTTTT
TRBD2	TRBV27	.	TRBJ2-7	CASSPGTSYSYEQYF	TGTGCCAGCAGTCCGGGGACTAGCTATTCCTACGAGCAGTACTTC
TRBD1	TRBV19	.	TRBJ2-1	CASSIEGQGFYNEQFF	TGTGCCAGTAGTATAGAGGGACAGGGGTTCTACAATGAGCAGTTCTTC
.	TRBV2	.	TRBJ2-5	CASSEEIQGGETQYF	TGTGCCAGCAGTGAAGAGATACAGGGCGGCGAGACCCAGTACTTC
.	TRBV7-2	many	TRBJ2-3	CASSLVPGSSYTDTQYF	TGTGCCAGCAGCTTAGTGCCGGGTTCCTCCTACACAGATACGCAGTATTTT
.	TRBV5-4	.	TRBJ1-1	CASSSFGGTPEAFF	TGTGCCAGCAGCTCCTTCGGGGGGACGCCTGAAGCTTTCTTT